This TCR beta chain was captured by sequencing in a study of T cells in Graves' hyperthyroidism and ophthalmopathy. Study-level results: Most expanded thyroid clonotypes above 0.001 also appeared in blood. A 13 V-J model separated ophthalmopathy from stable hyperthyroidism.

RNA transcripts served as the template for amplifying TCR beta CDR3 regions. Primed by the HTBI set, a first-round RT-PCR was run on the TCR CDR3. TCRdb re-derived calls from the multiplex PCR reads in MiXCR, one entry per CDR3 protein. The sample lists under 800,000 distinct CDR3 sequences, roughly 15% occurring once. This CDR3 contains 13 residues. V was pared by 5 bases and J by 2 bases, with 13 bases between. Germline CDR1 reads DFQATT; CDR2 reads SNEGSKA (reference sequence). Stable Graves' hyperthyroidism meant no ophthalmopathy progression within 18 months. Each 10 ml fresh peripheral blood draw supplied the PBMCs. At least ten counts were recorded for this clonotype. The antigen is not known.

This chain connects TRBV20-1 to TRBJ2-7; D is perhaps TRBD1 (6 bases). Sample: blood. The receptor comes from a woman between 18 and 29 years old with Graves' hyperthyroidism. In DNA form, the CDR3 reads TGCAGTGCTGTCGGACGGGACACCTACGAGCAGTACTTC. Translated: CSAVGRDTYEQYF.